Shown below are 13 T cell receptor beta chains from a single sample sequenced in a study of blood T cells in healthy people across ages. Through a sample-barcoded 5' primer and a J-beta primer mix, a second PCR was run for roughly 7 to 11 cycles. TCRdb fed the 5' RACE reads into MiXCR, producing one record per CDR3 protein. The data show 350,000 to 450,000 distinct CDR3 sequences, with 45% to 60% seen just once and 51% held by the top ten. The sequenced sample was blood. These receptors originate from a man in his 60s in good health.

The chain recombines TRBV7-9 with TRBJ2-5; 7 bases agree with TRBD2. The J call may be incorrect, as the DNA end agrees better with TRBJ2-7. Germline CDR1 SEHNR, CDR2 FQNEAQ (reference sequence). There are 13 residues in the CDR3. The CDR3 DNA reads as TGTGCCAGCAGCTTAAGGGAGGGTTCCGAGCAGTACTTC. It encodes CASSLREGSEQYF.

The chain uses TRBV20-1 and TRBJ2-7, with D possibly being TRBD2 (5 bases). The CDR3 length is 12 residues. The germline V gene has CDR1 DFQATT and CDR2 SNEGSKA (reference sequence). Here the CDR3 DNA reads TGCAGCCTTGGAGGAAGGGCCTACGAGCAGTACTTC. It yields the protein CSLGGRAYEQYF.

The CDR3 DNA sequence: TGTGCCACCAGTGACCCCGCGGAGGGTTTGTTCTTC. As protein: CATSDPAEGLFF. V usage is TRBV24-1 and J usage is TRBJ2-1; D perhaps matches TRBD2 (6 bases). V gave up 4 bases and J gave up 15 bases, with 15 bases separating them. The CDR3 consists of 12 residues. Germline CDR1 and CDR2: KGHDR and SFDVKD.

The rearrangement joins TRBV6-2 or TRBV6-3 to TRBJ1-2; D is perhaps TRBD1 (5 bases). The V and J ends lost 6 bases and 2 bases respectively, with 10 bases between them. Germline-derived CDR1 and CDR2 are MNHEY and SVGEGT. The CDR3 covers 13 residues. This CDR3 reads CASSFRDNYGYTF. The CDR3 region has the DNA TGTGCCAGCAGCTTCCGGGACAACTATGGCTACACCTTC.

The chain links TRBV5-1 to TRBJ2-3, with D unresolved. Trimming shortened V by 0 bases and J by 2 bases, and 19 bases separated the two germline ends. Germline CDR1 is SGHRS and CDR2 is YFSETQ. This CDR3 contains 18 residues. The CDR3 DNA reads TGCGCCAGCAGCTTGGACGGCGGAAGGAGTAGGGTCACAGATACGCAGTATTTT. It codes for CASSLDGGRSRVTDTQYF.

The table lists this clonotype with a few counts. The DNA of the CDR3 is TGTGCCAGCAGCTCTTGGGGACTCGTGGGGGCAGATACGCAGTATTTT. It codes for CASSSWGLVGADTQYF. The chain recombines TRBV27 with TRBJ2-3, with TRBD2 as a possible D gene (6 bases). Germline V lookup: CDR1 MNHEY, CDR2 SMNVEV (reference sequence). The CDR3 contains 16 residues. V lost 6 bases, J lost 4 bases, and 20 bases lay in between.

This clonotype was seen just once. CDR3 nucleotides: TGTGCCAGCAGCCAACAGGGCTCGGGAGGCTACACCTTC. It translates to CASSQQGSGGYTF. J is TRBJ1-2 and V is TRBV6-2 or TRBV6-3; D perhaps matches TRBD1 (6 bases). The CDR3 contains 13 residues. V shed 6 bases and J shed 8 bases, with 16 bases lying between them. Germline V gives CDR1 MNHEY, CDR2 SVGEGT.

This rearrangement joins TRBV20-1 to TRBJ1-2; D ambiguous. V lost 2 bases and J lost 0, with 7 bases in between. There are 13 residues in the CDR3. Germline CDR1 reads DFQATT; CDR2 reads SNEGSKA (reference sequence). The CDR3 sequence: CSARSEANYGYTF. Written as DNA, the CDR3 is TGCAGTGCTAGATCTGAAGCTAACTATGGCTACACCTTC.

This rearrangement joins TRBV4-2 to TRBJ2-1; D possibly corresponds to TRBD1 (6 bases). Germline V gives CDR1 LGHNA, CDR2 YNFKEQ. The CDR3 has 15 residues. V dropped 1 base and J dropped 7 bases, with 14 bases sitting between them. CDR3 DNA sequence: TGTGCCAGCAGCCAAGCCTCAGGGGCTACTAATGAGCAGTTCTTC. This encodes CASSQASGATNEQFF.

This chain links TRBV30 with TRBJ2-5, with a possible D match to TRBD2 (6 bases). The germline V and J ends were trimmed by 4 bases and 2 bases, with 14 bases remaining between them. The CDR3 length is 14 residues. Germline values: CDR1 GTSNPN, CDR2 SVGIG (reference sequence). CDR3 in DNA: TGTGCCTGGATTAAAAAGGCGGGGCAAGAGACCCAGTACTTC. Its translation is CAWIKKAGQETQYF.

The chain employs TRBV28 and TRBJ2-1; 7 positions agree with TRBD2. Germline loops: CDR1 MDHEN, CDR2 SYDVKM. The V gene end was trimmed by 6 bases and the J gene end by 2 bases; junction bases not matched to a gene: 7. The CDR3 covers 15 residues. CDR3 loop: CASSPPGLPYNEQFF. The CDR3 DNA sequence: TGTGCCAGCAGCCCCCCGGGACTACCCTACAATGAGCAGTTCTTC.

This sequence joins TRBV3-1 and TRBJ2-7; the D call may be TRBD1 or TRBD2 (5 bases each). Matching the DNA end better, TRBJ2-4 makes the J call doubtful. This CDR3 comprises 14 residues. Looked up from germline, CDR1 is LGHDT and CDR2 is YNNKEL (reference sequence). CDR3 DNA: TGTGCCAGCAGCCAAGGGGACCAAAGAAACATTCAGTACTTC. It is translated as CASSQGDQRNIQYF.

This clonotype was seen more than once but under ten times. The chain has TRBV7-3 and TRBJ2-7, with D perhaps given as TRBD1 or TRBD2 (6 bases each). The germline V gene encodes CDR1 SGHTA and CDR2 FQGTGA. There are 15 residues in the CDR3. Trimming removed 0 bases from V and 7 bases from J, with 16 bases in between. The CDR3 loop reads CASSLTGGSYNEQYF. CDR3 sequence (DNA): TGTGCCAGCAGCTTAACAGGGGGGAGCTACAATGAGCAGTACTTC.